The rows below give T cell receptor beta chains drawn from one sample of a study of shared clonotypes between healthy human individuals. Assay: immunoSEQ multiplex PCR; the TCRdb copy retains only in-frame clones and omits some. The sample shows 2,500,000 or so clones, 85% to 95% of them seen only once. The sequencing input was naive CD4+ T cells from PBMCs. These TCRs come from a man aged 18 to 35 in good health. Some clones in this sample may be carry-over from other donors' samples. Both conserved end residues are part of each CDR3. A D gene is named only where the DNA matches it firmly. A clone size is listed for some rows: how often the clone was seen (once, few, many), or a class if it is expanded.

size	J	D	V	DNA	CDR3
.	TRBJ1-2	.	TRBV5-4	TGTGCCAGCAGCTTGGTTGAGTATGGCTACACCTTC	CASSLVEYGYTF
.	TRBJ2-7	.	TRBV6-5	TGTGCCAGCAGTGGCCCGGACACGCACTCCTACGAGCAGTACTTC	CASSGPDTHSYEQYF
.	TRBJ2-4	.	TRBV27	TGTGCCAGCAGTAACAGGGTCGGCAAAAACATTCAGTACTTC	CASSNRVGKNIQYF
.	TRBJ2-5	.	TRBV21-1	TGTGCCAGCAGCAAAGGGACTAGCGGAAAAGAGACCCAGTACTTC	CASSKGTSGKETQYF
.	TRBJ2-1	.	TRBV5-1	TGCGCCAGCAGCCCCCTGAGGACGGAATACAATGAGCAGTTCTTC	CASSPLRTEYNEQFF
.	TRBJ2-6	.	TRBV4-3	TGCGCCAGCAGCCAAGCCGCAGGGACGAGGTACACCGTAACTTTC	CASSQAAGTRYTVTF
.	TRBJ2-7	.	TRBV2	TGTGCCAGCAGTGGGGATGCCAGATACGAGCAGTACTTC	CASSGDARYEQYF
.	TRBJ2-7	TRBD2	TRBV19	TGTGCCAGTAGTACGGGAGGGGGAGGCTACGAGCAGTACTTC	CASSTGGGGYEQYF
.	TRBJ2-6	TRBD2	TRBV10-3	TGTGCCATCAGTGAAGGGCTAGCGGCAGGATCTGGGGCCAACGTCCTGACTTTC	CAISEGLAAGSGANVLTF
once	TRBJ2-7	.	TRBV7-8	TGTGCCAGCAGCCCCACCGGGGACCCCTACGAGCAGTACTTC	CASSPTGDPYEQYF
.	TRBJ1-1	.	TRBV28	TGTGCCAGCAGTCTTTCACAGGGACCGGCGACTGAAGCTTTCTTT	CASSLSQGPATEAFF
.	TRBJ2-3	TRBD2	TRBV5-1	TGCGCCAGCAGCTTGGACCCGAGCGGGGAGACGCAGTATTTT	CASSLDPSGETQYF
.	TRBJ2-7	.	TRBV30	TGTGCCTGGAGTGCCCCGGATGTTGCCCGCTACGAGCAGTACTTC	CAWSAPDVARYEQYF
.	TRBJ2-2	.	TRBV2	TGTGCCAGCAGATCCACAGCGTTCACCGGGGAGCTGTTTTTT	CASRSTAFTGELFF
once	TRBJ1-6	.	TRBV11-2	TGTGCCAGCAGCCCCGATTATAATTCACCCCTCCACTTT	CASSPDYNSPLHF
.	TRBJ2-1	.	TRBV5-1	TGCGCCAGCAGTCGGGCTCAAGTTTTCTACAATGAGCAGTTCTTC	CASSRAQVFYNEQFF
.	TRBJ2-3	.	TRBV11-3	TGTGCCAGCAGCGACAGGTCCCCTCCAGATACGCAGTATTTT	CASSDRSPPDTQYF
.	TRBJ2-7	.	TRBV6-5	TGTGCCAGCAGTTACTCGGGCGGGCCGACCTACGAGCAGTACTTC	CASSYSGGPTYEQYF
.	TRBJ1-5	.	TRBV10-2	TGCGCCAGCAGTGACAGGATATCCCATCAGCCCCAGCATTTT	CASSDRISHQPQHF
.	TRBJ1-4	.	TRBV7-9	TGTGCCAGCAGCTTATTCGGGAACCCCGCGGAAAAACTGTTTTTT	CASSLFGNPAEKLFF
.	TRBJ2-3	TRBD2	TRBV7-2	TGTGCCAGCAGCTCAGTAGCGGGAGATACGCAGTATTTT	CASSSVAGDTQYF
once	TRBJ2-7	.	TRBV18	TGTGCCAGCTCCCCTAATTCCATCTCCTACGAGCAGTACTTC	CASSPNSISYEQYF
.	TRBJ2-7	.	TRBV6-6	TGTGCCAGCAGTTTGGGGGAATACTACGAGCAGTACTTC	CASSLGEYYEQYF
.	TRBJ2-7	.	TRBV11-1	TGTGCCAGCACACTGAGAGTCTCCTACGAGCAGTACTTC	CASTLRVSYEQYF
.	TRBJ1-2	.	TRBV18	TGTGCCAGCTCGGGTACAGGTGATGGCTACACCTTC	CASSGTGDGYTF
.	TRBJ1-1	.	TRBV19	TGTGCCAGTAGTTCCCAGGGGTCTATGAACACTGAAGCTTTCTTT	CASSSQGSMNTEAFF
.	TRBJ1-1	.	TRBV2	TGTGCCAGGTCGACTGGCGGAATGAACACTGAAGCTTTCTTT	CARSTGGMNTEAFF
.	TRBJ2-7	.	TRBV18	TGTGCCAGCTCACGGTCGAGGGACTCAGACTACGAGCAGTACTTC	CASSRSRDSDYEQYF
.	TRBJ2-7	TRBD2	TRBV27	TGTGCCACAGCCACTAGCGGGAGGCCCCTAGACGAGCAGTACTTC	CATATSGRPLDEQYF
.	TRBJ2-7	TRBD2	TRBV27	TGTGCCAGCAGTTTCGCGACTAGCGGGACCTACGAGCAGTACTTC	CASSFATSGTYEQYF
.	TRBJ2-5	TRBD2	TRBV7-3	TGTGCCAGCAGCCCCGGGAGGGCCCAGGAGACCCAGTACTTC	CASSPGRAQETQYF
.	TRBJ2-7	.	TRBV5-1	TGCGCCAGCAGCACAGAACAGGGTTACTACGAGCAGTACTTC	CASSTEQGYYEQYF
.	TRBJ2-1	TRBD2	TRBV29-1	TGCAGCGTTCGATTGGTAGCGGGAGAGGCTGAGCAGTTCTTC	CSVRLVAGEAEQFF
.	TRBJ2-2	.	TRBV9	TGTGCCAGCAGCGTCATCGGAACCGCCGGGGAGCTGTTTTTT	CASSVIGTAGELFF
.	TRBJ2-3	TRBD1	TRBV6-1	TGTGCCAGTCGGACAGGGGCTCACACAGATACGCAGTATTTT	CASRTGAHTDTQYF
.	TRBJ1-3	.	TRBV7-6	TGTGCCAGCAGCTTAGGCCCGGGCCCTGGAAACACCATATATTTT	CASSLGPGPGNTIYF
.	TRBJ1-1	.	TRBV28	TGTGCCAGCAGTTTATTAGAGAACACTGAAGCTTTCTTT	CASSLLENTEAFF
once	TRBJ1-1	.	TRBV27	TGTGCCAGCAGCCAGGGGCGCGCGGGCGCTGAAGCTTTCTTT	CASSQGRAGAEAFF
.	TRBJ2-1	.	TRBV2	TGTGCCAGCAGGGGGGGGCTAGCGTACACCTCCTACAATGAGCAGTTCTTC	CASRGGLAYTSYNEQFF
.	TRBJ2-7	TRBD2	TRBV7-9	TGTGCCAGCAGCTTAGTTACTAGCGGGGCCTCCTACGAGCAGTACTTC	CASSLVTSGASYEQYF
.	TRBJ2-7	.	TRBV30	TGTGCCTGGAGTGAGATGGTGGGGGAGCAGTACTTC	CAWSEMVGEQYF
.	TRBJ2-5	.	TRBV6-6	TGTGCCAGCAGTTACTCATGGACAGTCCAAGAGACCCAGTACTTC	CASSYSWTVQETQYF
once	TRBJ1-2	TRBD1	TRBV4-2	TGTGCCAGCAGCACCGTGACAGGGACAGGCGGCTACACCTTC	CASSTVTGTGGYTF
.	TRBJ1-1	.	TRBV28	TGTGCCAGCACCTCACAGGGACGGGCTGGGGAAGCTTTCTTT	CASTSQGRAGEAFF
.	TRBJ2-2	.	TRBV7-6	TGTGCCAGCAGCCCACTTTCCTGGGGGCGAGAGACCGGGGAGCTGTTTTTT	CASSPLSWGRETGELFF
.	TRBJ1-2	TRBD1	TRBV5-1	TGCGCCAGCAGCTTGGGACAGGGCAAACCTAACTATGGCTACACCTTC	CASSLGQGKPNYGYTF
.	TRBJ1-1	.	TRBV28	TGTGCCAGCAGCCGCCAGGGTATGAACACTGAAGCTTTCTTT	CASSRQGMNTEAFF
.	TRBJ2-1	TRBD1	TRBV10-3	TGTGCCATCAGTGAGTCGACTCGGGGACAGGGGGCAATTAATGAGCAGTTCTTC	CAISESTRGQGAINEQFF
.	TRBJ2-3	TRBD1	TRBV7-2	TGTGCCAGCAGCTTAATTCCGGGACAGGGGTCGAATACGCAGTATTTT	CASSLIPGQGSNTQYF
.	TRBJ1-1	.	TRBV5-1	TGCGCCAGCAGCTTGCAGGGGCGGGGTACTGAAGCTTTCTTT	CASSLQGRGTEAFF
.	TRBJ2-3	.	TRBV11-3	TGTGCCAGCAGCCTAAGCACAGATACGCAGTATTTT	CASSLSTDTQYF
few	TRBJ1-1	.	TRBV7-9	TGTGCCAGCAGCTTACGGGAGAACACTGAAGCTTTCTTT	CASSLRENTEAFF
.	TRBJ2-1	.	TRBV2	TGTGCCACCCGAACCTTGGATGAGCAGTTCTTC	CATRTLDEQFF
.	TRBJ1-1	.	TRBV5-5	TGTGCCAGCAGCTTCGATTCTGGGGCGGCCACTGAAGCTTTCTTT	CASSFDSGAATEAFF
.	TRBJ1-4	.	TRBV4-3	TGCGCCAGCAGCTCAAGGCCTCCAGGGGAGAAAGAAAAACTGTTTTTT	CASSSRPPGEKEKLFF